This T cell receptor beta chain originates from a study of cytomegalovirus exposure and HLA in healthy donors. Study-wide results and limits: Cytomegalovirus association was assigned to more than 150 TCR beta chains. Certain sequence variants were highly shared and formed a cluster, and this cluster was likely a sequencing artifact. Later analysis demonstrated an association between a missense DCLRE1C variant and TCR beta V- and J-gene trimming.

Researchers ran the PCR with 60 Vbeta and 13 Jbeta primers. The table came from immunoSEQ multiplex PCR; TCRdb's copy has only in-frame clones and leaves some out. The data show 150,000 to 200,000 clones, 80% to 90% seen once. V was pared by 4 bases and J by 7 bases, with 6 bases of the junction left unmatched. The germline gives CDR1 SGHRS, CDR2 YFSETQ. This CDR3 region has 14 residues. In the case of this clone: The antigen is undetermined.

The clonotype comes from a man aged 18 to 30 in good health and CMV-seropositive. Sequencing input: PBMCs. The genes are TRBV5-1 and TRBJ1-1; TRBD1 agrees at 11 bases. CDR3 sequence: CASSTGTGGLEAFF. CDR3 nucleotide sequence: TGCGCCAGCAGCACCGGGACAGGGGGACTTGAAGCTTTCTTT. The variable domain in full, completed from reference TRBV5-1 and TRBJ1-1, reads KAGVTQTPRYLIKTRGQQVTLSCSPISGHRSVSWYQQTPGQGLQFLFEYFSETQRNKGNFPGRFSGRQFSNSRSEMNVSTLELGDSALYLCASSTGTGGLEAFFGQGTRLTVV.